This T cell receptor beta chain appears in the sequencing data of a study of blood T cell repertoires in COVID-19. Study-level background: In each case, the material was cDNA or gDNA derived from T cells, B-cell-depleted T cells, or PBMCs.

Participants, about 18 to 89 years old, spanned under 25 US areas. TCRdb's table, derived via immunoSEQ multiplex PCR, lists solely in-frame clones and lacks some. The repertoire holds 200,000 to 250,000 clones, 75% to 90% seen once, with 3% to 3.5% in the top ten. The sequence was collected from a young woman in a cohort exposed to, infected with or recovered from COVID-19 (not recorded which). What was sequenced was PBMCs or T cells enriched from blood (not recorded which).

CDR3 residues: CASSSHGTGDEKLFF. The CDR3 region has the DNA TGTGCCAGCAGCTCACACGGGACAGGGGATGAAAAACTGTTTTTT. This sequence joins TRBV7-2 and TRBJ1-4, with 10 bases fitting TRBD1. The germline V gene has CDR1 SGHTA and CDR2 FQGNSA. This CDR3 is 15 amino acids long. J was trimmed by 6 bases and V by 4 bases; bases with no gene match: 5.